A single sample gave rise to the 8 T cell receptor beta chains below, sequenced in a study of post-analysis software for immune sequencing data. Unique-molecular-identifier-tagged TCR beta cDNA libraries were used. TCRdb ran MiXCR on the PCR reads and lists one entry per CDR3 protein. The table has about 770,000 distinct CDR3 sequences, under 60% seen once; the top ten hold just under 5%. Findings and limits, study-wide: Five or six TRBV segments, including TRBV5-6, TRBV5-1 and TRBV20-1, were more frequent in patients than controls.

These receptors have no known antigen. The sample was blood. These receptors originate from a girl aged 5 to 17 with multiple sclerosis.

This clonotype occurred a few times. One end of the junction fails to match germline, which may point to a read error. The chain carries TRBV20-1 and TRBJ2-7; 13 nucleotides match TRBD2. Germline CDR1 is DFQATT and CDR2 is SNEGSKA (reference sequence). The CDR3 is made up of 15 amino acids. The CDR3 loop is CSARGLAGASYEQYF. The CDR3 bases are TGCAGTGCCAGAGGACTAGCGGGAGCCTCCTACGAGCAGTACTTC.

The V and J genes are TRBV30 and TRBJ2-7, with D perhaps TRBD1 (6 bases). V was shortened by 1 base and J by 2 bases, with 9 bases between the two germline ends. This CDR3 is built from 13 residues. CDR1 and CDR2 from the germline V gene are GTSNPN and SVGIG (reference sequence). The CDR3 spells CAWSGTAAYEQYF. In nucleotides, the CDR3 is TGTGCCTGGAGTGGGACAGCGGCCTACGAGCAGTACTTC.

This chain joins TRBV5-1 and TRBJ2-7; weak D call: TRBD1 (6 bases). Per germline, CDR1 SGHRS and CDR2 YFSETQ. V lost 1 base, J lost 3 bases, and 20 bases lay in between. The CDR3 runs 17 residues. Here the CDR3 DNA reads TGCGCCAGCAGCTTGCATTTGCGTGGGGACAAACTCTACGAGCAGTACTTC. This sequence encodes CASSLHLRGDKLYEQYF.

This chain joins TRBV29-1 and TRBJ2-5, with 13 bases lining up with TRBD2. Germline CDR1 SQVTM, CDR2 ANQGSEA. The CDR3 sequence is 15 residues long. Unmatched junction bases numbered 8, after V lost 5 bases and J lost 5 bases. Written as DNA, the CDR3 is TGCAGCGTTACCCCTGGACTAGCGGGAGTGGAGACCCAGTACTTC. Translation gives CSVTPGLAGVETQYF.

This clonotype came up a few times. The gene calls are TRBV29-1 and TRBJ2-5; D may correspond to TRBD1 or TRBD2 (6 bases each). V was shortened by 6 bases and J by 11 bases, with 25 bases between the two germline ends. CDR3 length equals 14 residues. Germline CDR1 SQVTM, CDR2 ANQGSEA. CDR3 nucleotide sequence: TGCAGCGTCCAACTTTCGGGCAGGGGACGGGAGCAGTACTTC. This sequence encodes CSVQLSGRGREQYF.

This clonotype was counted a few times. The CDR3 sequence: CASSPGGWYTTYEQYF. In DNA, the CDR3 is TGTGCCAGCAGCCCTGGGGGGTGGTACACTACCTACGAGCAGTACTTC. The chain couples TRBV27 to TRBJ2-7; tentative D call: TRBD2 (6 bases). This CDR3 comprises 16 residues. Looked up from germline, CDR1 is MNHEY and CDR2 is SMNVEV (reference sequence). Trimming stripped 6 bases from V and 2 bases from J, with 20 bases between.

The CDR3 region is CASSLEAGRGEAFF. The CDR3 region has the DNA TGCGCCAGCAGCTTGGAGGCAGGGAGGGGTGAAGCTTTCTTT. This chain connects TRBV5-1 to TRBJ1-1; D is possibly TRBD1 (5 bases). V was trimmed by 0 bases and J by 7 bases, leaving 13 bases between them. The CDR3 extends over 14 amino acids. Germline V gene data show CDR1 as SGHRS and CDR2 as YFSETQ.

This clonotype was observed a few times. The chain employs TRBV28 and TRBJ2-1; D gene unclear. Germline assignment: CDR1 MDHEN and CDR2 SYDVKM. V gave up 10 bases and J gave up 0 bases, with 7 bases separating them. CDR3 size: 12 residues. CDR3 DNA sequence: TGTGCCAAAACGAACTCCTACAATGAGCAGTTCTTC. The encoded protein is CAKTNSYNEQFF.